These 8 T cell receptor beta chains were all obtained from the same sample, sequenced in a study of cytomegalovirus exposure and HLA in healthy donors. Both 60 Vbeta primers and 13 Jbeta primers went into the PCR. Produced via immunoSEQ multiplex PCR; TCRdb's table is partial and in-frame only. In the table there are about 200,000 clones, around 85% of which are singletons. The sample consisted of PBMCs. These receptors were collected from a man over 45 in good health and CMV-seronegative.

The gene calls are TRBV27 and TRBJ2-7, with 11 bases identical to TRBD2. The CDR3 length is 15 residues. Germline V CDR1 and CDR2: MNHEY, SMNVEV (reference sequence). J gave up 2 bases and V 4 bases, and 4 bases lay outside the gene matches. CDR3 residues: CASSYSSGRTYEQYF. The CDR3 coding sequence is TGTGCCAGCAGTTACTCTAGCGGGAGGACCTACGAGCAGTACTTC.

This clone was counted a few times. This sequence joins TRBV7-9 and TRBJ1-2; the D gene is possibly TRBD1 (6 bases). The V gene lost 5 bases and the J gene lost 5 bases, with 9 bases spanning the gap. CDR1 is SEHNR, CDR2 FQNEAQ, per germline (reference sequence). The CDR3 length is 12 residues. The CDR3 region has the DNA TGTGCCAGCAGCCAACAGGGTTATGGCTACACCTTC. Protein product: CASSQQGYGYTF.

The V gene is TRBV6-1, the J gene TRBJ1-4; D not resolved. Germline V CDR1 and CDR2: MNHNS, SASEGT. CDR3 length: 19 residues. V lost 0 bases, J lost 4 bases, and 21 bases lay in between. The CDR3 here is CASSEARGILQFGNEKLFF. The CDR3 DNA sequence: TGTGCCAGCAGTGAAGCGCGAGGGATATTACAATTTGGTAATGAAAAACTGTTTTTT.

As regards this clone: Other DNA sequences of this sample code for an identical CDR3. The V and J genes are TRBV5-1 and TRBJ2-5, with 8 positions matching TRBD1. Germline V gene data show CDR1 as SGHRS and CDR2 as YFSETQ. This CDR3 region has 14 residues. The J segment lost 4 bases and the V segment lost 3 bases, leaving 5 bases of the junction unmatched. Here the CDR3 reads CASSSGGQGETQYF. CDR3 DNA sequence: TGCGCCAGCAGCTCCGGCGGACAGGGAGAGACCCAGTACTTC. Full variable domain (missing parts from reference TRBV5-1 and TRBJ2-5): KAGVTQTPRYLIKTRGQQVTLSCSPISGHRSVSWYQQTPGQGLQFLFEYFSETQRNKGNFPGRFSGRQFSNSRSEMNVSTLELGDSALYLCASSSGGQGETQYFGPGTRLLVL.

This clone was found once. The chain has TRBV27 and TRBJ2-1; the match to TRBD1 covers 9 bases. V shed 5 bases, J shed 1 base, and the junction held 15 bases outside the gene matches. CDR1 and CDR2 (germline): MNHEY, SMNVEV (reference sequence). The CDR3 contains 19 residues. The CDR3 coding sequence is TGTGCCAGCAGTCCACTCTCGTCCGGACAGGGGACGTCCTACAATGAGCAGTTCTTC. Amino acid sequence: CASSPLSSGQGTSYNEQFF.

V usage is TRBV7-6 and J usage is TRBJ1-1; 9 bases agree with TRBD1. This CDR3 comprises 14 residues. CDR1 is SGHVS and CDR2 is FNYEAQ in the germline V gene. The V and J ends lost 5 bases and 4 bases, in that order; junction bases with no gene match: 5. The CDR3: CASSATTGGTEAFF. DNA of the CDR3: TGTGCCAGCAGCGCAACGACAGGGGGCACTGAAGCTTTCTTT.

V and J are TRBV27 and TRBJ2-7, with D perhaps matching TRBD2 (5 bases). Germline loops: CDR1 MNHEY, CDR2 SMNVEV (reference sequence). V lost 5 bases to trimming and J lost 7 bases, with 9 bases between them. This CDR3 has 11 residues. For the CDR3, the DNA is TGTGCCAGCAGTCACGGGGAGGAGCAGTACTTC. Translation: CASSHGEEQYF.

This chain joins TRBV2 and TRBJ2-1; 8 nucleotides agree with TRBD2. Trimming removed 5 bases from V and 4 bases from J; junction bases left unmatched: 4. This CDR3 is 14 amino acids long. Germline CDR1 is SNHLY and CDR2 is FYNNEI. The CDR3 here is CASSPSGFYNEQFF. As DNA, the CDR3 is TGTGCCAGCAGTCCTAGCGGGTTTTACAATGAGCAGTTCTTC.